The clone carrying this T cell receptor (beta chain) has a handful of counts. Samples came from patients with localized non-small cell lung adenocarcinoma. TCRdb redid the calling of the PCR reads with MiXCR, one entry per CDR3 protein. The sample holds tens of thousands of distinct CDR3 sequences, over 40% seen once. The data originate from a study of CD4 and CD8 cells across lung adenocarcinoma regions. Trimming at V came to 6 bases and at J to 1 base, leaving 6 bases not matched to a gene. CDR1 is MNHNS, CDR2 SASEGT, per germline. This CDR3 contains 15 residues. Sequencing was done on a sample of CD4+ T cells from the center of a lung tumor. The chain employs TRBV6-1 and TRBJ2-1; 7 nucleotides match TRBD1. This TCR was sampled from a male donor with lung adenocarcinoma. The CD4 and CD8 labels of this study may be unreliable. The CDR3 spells CASRKGQESYNEQFF. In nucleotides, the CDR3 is TGTGCCAGCAGGAAAGGACAGGAGTCCTACAATGAGCAGTTCTTC.